The TCR beta chain under discussion was sequenced for a study of identical twins' blood T cells. Study results and limitations: Twins shared more top CDR3 clonotypes than unrelated donors did.

TCRdb re-derived calls from the 5' RACE reads in MiXCR, one entry per CDR3 protein. Of 400,000 or so distinct CDR3 sequences listed, 28% are singletons. For this clonotype: What it binds is unknown.

Trimming left V 6 bases short and J 6 bases short, with 11 bases between. The CDR3 consists of 12 residues. CDR1 and CDR2 from the germline V gene are LNHDA and SQIVND (reference sequence). The receptor was isolated from a woman aged 18 to 49 in good health. This chain joins TRBV19 and TRBJ1-1, with D possibly matching TRBD1 (5 bases). Sequenced material: PBMCs. CDR3 in DNA: TGTGCCAGTAGCCCAGGACATGCTGAAGCTTTCTTT. Its translation: CASSPGHAEAFF.